What follows are 9 T cell receptor beta chains derived from one specimen sequenced in a study of T cell responses to AZD1222 COVID-19 vaccine. Some clones are missing from TCRdb's copy, which holds only in-frame ones; the method was immunoSEQ multiplex PCR. This sample yields 79,000 or so clones, of which about nine tenths are seen a single time; under 5.5% belongs to the top ten. Here the sequenced sample was peripheral blood, taken 28 days after the second AZD1222 dose. The source of these receptors is an adult who received the AZD1222 COVID-19 vaccine.

This chain links TRBV7-8 with TRBJ2-7; D is possibly TRBD2 (6 bases). Germline CDR1 is SGHVS and CDR2 is FQNEAQ. Trimming removed 5 bases at V and 3 bases at J, with 14 bases between. The CDR3 totals 14 residues. CDR3 sequence: CASSLQGGNYEQYF. CDR3 DNA: TGTGCCAGCAGCCTCCAGGGCGGGAACTACGAGCAGTACTTC.

The chain has TRBV2 and TRBJ2-7, with 8 bases fitting TRBD1. V gave up 5 bases and J gave up 3 bases; unmatched junction bases: 3. The length of the CDR3 is 13 residues. Germline V lookup: CDR1 SNHLY, CDR2 FYNNEI. The DNA for the CDR3 is TGTGCCAGCAGTTGGACAGGGAACTACGAGCAGTACTTC. Its translation is CASSWTGNYEQYF.

This sequence joins TRBV5-6 and TRBJ2-3; D ambiguous. V lost 3 bases and J lost 0, with 8 bases in between. The germline gives CDR1 SGHDT, CDR2 YYEEEE. The CDR3 runs 14 residues. The CDR3 sequence is CASSWERSTDTQYF. The CDR3 DNA reads as TGTGCCAGCAGCTGGGAACGTAGCACAGATACGCAGTATTTT.

The rearrangement joins TRBV24-1 to TRBJ2-1; D is unresolved. The germline V gene has CDR1 KGHDR and CDR2 SFDVKD. V gave up 2 bases and J gave up 9 bases, with 4 bases separating them. CDR3 length equals 11 residues. This CDR3 reads CATSDYREQFF. Written as DNA, the CDR3 is TGTGCCACCAGTGATTACCGTGAGCAGTTCTTC.

This sequence joins TRBV5-6 and TRBJ2-3; 7 bases fit TRBD1. The germline V gene encodes CDR1 SGHDT and CDR2 YYEEEE. The trim removed 4 bases at V and 9 bases at J, leaving 11 bases unmatched. The CDR3 length is 14 residues. The CDR3 loop is CASSVRDSLGTQYF. The CDR3 nucleotides are TGTGCCAGCAGCGTACGGGACAGCCTGGGGACGCAGTATTTT.

The chain has TRBV5-6 and TRBJ2-7, with 7 bases identical to TRBD1. There are 14 residues in the CDR3. The germline gives CDR1 SGHDT, CDR2 YYEEEE. Unmatched junction bases numbered 7, after V lost 3 bases and J lost 4 bases. This chain's CDR3 is CASSWQGTEYEQYV. The CDR3 DNA reads TGTGCCAGCAGCTGGCAGGGGACAGAGTACGAGCAGTACGTC.

The CDR3 loop is CASSYSTRADTQYF. Here the CDR3 DNA reads TGTGCCAGCAGTTACTCGACCCGAGCAGATACGCAGTATTTT. The chain joins TRBV6-5 to TRBJ2-3, with D unresolved. CDR1 MNHEY and CDR2 SVGAGI come from the germline V gene. The CDR3 covers 14 residues. The ends were cut back, 0 bases at V and 4 bases at J, with 8 bases in the middle.

The rearrangement links TRBV25-1 to TRBJ2-5; D might be TRBD2 (6 bases). This CDR3 region has 15 residues. The ends were cut back, 8 bases at V and 1 base at J, with 17 bases in the middle. The germline CDR1 and CDR2 sequences are MGHDK and SYGVNS. The CDR3 here is CASGDAGLTQETQYF. CDR3 bases: TGTGCCAGCGGGGATGCGGGGCTTACCCAAGAGACCCAGTACTTC.

The V and J genes are TRBV2 and TRBJ2-1, with D perhaps matching TRBD2 (6 bases). V lost 3 bases and J 5 bases, leaving 17 bases between the germline ends. The CDR3 consists of 16 residues. Per the germline V gene, CDR1 is SNHLY and CDR2 is FYNNEI. The CDR3 coding sequence is TGTGCCAGCAGTGACCGGACTACTGCCCCCGACAATGAGCAGTTCTTC. It translates to CASSDRTTAPDNEQFF.